This T cell receptor beta chain was captured by sequencing in a study of cytomegalovirus exposure and HLA in healthy donors. PCR involved 60 Vbeta and 13 Jbeta primers. TCRdb keeps only in-frame clones here, not all; method: immunoSEQ multiplex PCR. The data contain over 150,000 clones, roughly 87% of them singletons. Per germline, CDR1 MNHEY and CDR2 SVGAGI. The CDR3 consists of 15 residues. V lost 0 bases and J lost 8, with 13 bases in between. Sequenced: PBMCs. This TCR derives from a woman aged 25 to 39 in good health and CMV-seronegative. The chain links TRBV6-5 to TRBJ1-4; the D gene is possibly TRBD1 (5 bases). CDR3 in amino acids: CASSYSNQGGEKLFF. Here the CDR3 DNA reads TGTGCCAGCAGTTACTCGAACCAGGGAGGAGAAAAACTGTTTTTT.